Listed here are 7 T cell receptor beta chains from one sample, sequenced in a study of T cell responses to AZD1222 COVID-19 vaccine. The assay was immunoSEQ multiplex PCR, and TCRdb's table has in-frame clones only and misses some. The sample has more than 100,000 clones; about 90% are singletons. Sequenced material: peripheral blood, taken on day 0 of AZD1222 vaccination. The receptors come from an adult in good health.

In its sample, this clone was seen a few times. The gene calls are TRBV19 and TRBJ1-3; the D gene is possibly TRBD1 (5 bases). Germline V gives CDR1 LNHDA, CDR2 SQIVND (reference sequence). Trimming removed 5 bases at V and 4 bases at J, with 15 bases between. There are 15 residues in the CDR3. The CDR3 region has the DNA TGTGCCAGTAGTCCGACCGGGGGTTACGGAAACACCATATATTTT. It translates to CASSPTGGYGNTIYF.

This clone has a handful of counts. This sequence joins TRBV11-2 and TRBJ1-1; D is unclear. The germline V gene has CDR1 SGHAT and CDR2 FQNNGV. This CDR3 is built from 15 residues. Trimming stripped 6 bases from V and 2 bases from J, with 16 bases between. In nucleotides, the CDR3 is TGTGCCAGCAGGGTGGTTGGCAGACTAAACACTGAAGCTTTCTTT. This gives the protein CASRVVGRLNTEAFF.

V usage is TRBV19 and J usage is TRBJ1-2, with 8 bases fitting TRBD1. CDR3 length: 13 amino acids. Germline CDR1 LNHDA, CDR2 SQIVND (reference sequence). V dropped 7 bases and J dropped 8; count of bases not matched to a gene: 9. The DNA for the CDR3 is TGTGCCAGTATCCCCGGACAGGGAGTCGGCTACACCTTC. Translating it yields CASIPGQGVGYTF.

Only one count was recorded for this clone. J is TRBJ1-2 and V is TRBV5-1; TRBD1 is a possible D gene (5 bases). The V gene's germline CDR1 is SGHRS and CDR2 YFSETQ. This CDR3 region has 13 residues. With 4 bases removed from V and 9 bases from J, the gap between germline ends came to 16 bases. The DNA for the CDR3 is TGCGCCAGCAGCCCTGACGGACAAAACCGCTACACCTTC. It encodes CASSPDGQNRYTF.

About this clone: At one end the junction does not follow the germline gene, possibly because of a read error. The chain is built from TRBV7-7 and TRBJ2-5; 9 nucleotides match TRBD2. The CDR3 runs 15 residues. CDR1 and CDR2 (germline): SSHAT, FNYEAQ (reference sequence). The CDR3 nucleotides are TGTGCTAGCAGCCCGGGACTAGCATGGGAAGAGACCCAGTACTTC. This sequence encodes CASSPGLAWEETQYF.

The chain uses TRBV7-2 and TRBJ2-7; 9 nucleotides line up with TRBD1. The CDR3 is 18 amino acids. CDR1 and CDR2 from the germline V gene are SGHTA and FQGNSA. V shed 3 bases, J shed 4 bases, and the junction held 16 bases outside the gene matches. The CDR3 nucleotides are TGTGCCAGCAGCTTCAGGCCACCCCACAGGGGGCAGGATTACGAGCAGTACTTC. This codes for CASSFRPPHRGQDYEQYF.

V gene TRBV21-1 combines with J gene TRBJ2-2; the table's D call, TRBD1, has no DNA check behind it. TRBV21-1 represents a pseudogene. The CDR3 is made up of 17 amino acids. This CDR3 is CASSKGGAGQDTGELFF. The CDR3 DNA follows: TGTGCCAGCAGCAAAGGAGGGGCCGGACAGGACACCGGGGAGCTGTTTTTT.